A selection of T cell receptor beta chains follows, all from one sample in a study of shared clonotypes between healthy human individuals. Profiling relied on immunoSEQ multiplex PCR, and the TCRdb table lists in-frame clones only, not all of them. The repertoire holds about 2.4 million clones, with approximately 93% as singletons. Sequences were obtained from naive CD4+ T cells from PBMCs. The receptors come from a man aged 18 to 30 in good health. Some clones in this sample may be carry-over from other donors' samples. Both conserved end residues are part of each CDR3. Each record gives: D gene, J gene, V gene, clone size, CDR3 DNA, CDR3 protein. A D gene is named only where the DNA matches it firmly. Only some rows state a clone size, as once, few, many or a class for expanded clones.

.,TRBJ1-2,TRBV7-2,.,TGTGCCAGCAGCTTCGGGGACGGAGCTAACTATGGCTACACCTTC,CASSFGDGANYGYTF
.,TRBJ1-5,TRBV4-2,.,TGTGCCAGCAGCCAAGATCTGAGGGCTAGCAATCAGCCCCAGCATTTT,CASSQDLRASNQPQHF
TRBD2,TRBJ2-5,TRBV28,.,TGTGCCAGCAGTTTAGGGGGCCTAGCGGGCCAAGAGACCCAGTACTTC,CASSLGGLAGQETQYF
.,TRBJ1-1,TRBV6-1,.,TGTGCCAGCAGTGAAAGCCAGCAAAACACTGAAGCTTTCTTT,CASSESQQNTEAFF
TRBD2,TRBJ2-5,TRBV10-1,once,TGCGCCAGCAGCGATACTCCGGGACTAGGGTATGAGACCCAGTACTTC,CASSDTPGLGYETQYF
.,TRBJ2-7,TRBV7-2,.,TGTGCCAGCAGCAGGCTCGGCGGGCCCGGTTACGAGCAGTACTTC,CASSRLGGPGYEQYF
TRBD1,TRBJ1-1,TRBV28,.,TGTGCCAGCACGGGACAGGGAGCGGAAGCTTTCTTT,CASTGQGAEAFF
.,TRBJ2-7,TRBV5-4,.,TGTGCCAGCAGCCGGATTGGGACATTGAGAACCTACGAGCAGTACTTC,CASSRIGTLRTYEQYF
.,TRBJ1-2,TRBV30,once,TGTGCCCGGGGAGAGGGGGGCTATGGCTACACCTTC,CARGEGGYGYTF
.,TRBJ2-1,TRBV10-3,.,TGTGCCATCAGTCCTTTAACCGGGGGCTACAATGAGCAGTTCTTC,CAISPLTGGYNEQFF
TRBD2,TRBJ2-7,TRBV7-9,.,TGTGCCAGCAGCTCAGGAGCGGGGACCGAGCAGTACTTC,CASSSGAGTEQYF
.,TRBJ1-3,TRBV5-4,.,TGTGCCAGCAGCTTGATGACAGGAAACACCATATATTTT,CASSLMTGNTIYF
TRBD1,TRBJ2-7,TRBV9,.,TGTGCCAGCAGCGCGACAGGGGGGAGGTCCTACGAGCAGTACTTC,CASSATGGRSYEQYF
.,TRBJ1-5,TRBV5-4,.,TGTGCCAGCAGCTCAACCCTAGGTCGGGGGCGAAGCAATCAGCCCCAGCATTTT,CASSSTLGRGRSNQPQHF
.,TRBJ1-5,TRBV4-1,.,TGCGCCAGCAGCCCCCGGGACGGCAGGGATCAGCCCCAGCATTTT,CASSPRDGRDQPQHF
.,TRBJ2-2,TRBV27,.,TGTGCCAGCAGTCTCAGGGGTACCGGGGAGCTGTTTTTT,CASSLRGTGELFF
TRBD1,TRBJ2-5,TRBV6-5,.,TGTGCCAGCAGCCCACAGGGGTTTGGAGAGACCCAGTACTTC,CASSPQGFGETQYF
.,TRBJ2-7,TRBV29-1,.,TGCAGCGTTGGGGTCACCAGTCCCTACGAGCAGTACTTC,CSVGVTSPYEQYF
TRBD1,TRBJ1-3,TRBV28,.,TGTGCCGCGGTCAGAGCAGGACAGGGTGCAACTGGTCGTGGAAACACCATATATTTT,CAAVRAGQGATGRGNTIYF
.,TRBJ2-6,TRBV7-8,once,TGTGCCAGCAGCCCGTACACCTCTGGGGCCAACGTCCTGACTTTC,CASSPYTSGANVLTF
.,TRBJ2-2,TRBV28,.,TGTGCCATAAACTACAACACCGGGGAGCTGTTTTTT,CAINYNTGELFF
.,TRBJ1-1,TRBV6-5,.,TGTGCCAGCAGGAAACTTTCGGGACACACTGAAGCTTTCTTT,CASRKLSGHTEAFF
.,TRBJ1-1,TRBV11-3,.,TGTGCCAGCAGCTCAGGAAACTCAGGGAGCACTGAAGCTTTCTTT,CASSSGNSGSTEAFF
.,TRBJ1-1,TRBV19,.,TGTGCCAGTAAACAGGGATACACTGAAGCTTTCTTT,CASKQGYTEAFF
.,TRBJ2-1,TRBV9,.,TGTGCCAGCAGCGTAGCCGGGGCAGGGGAGCAGTTCTTC,CASSVAGAGEQFF
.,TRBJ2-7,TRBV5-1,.,TGCGCCAGCAGCAAACGCCCAACAGGCCGGGACGGCAGCTCCTACGAGCAGTACTTC,CASSKRPTGRDGSSYEQYF
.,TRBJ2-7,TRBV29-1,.,TGCAGCGTTCCCGGGATCTCCTCCTACGAGCAGTACTTC,CSVPGISSYEQYF
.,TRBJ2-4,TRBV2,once,TGTGCCAGCCGGGATAGGTGGGATGGAACCAAAAACATTCAGTACTTC,CASRDRWDGTKNIQYF
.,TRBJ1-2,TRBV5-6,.,TGTGCCAGCAGCTTGGGGTTTTCTAACTATGGCTACACCTTC,CASSLGFSNYGYTF
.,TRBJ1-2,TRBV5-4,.,TGTGCCAGCAGTCTTGGGGGGACCTCCCGTTATGGCTACACCTTC,CASSLGGTSRYGYTF
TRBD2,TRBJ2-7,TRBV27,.,TGTGCCAGCAGTTTATCCCTAGCGGGAGGATCCTACGAGCAGTACTTC,CASSLSLAGGSYEQYF
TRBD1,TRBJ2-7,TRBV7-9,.,TGTGCCAGCAGCTGGACAGGTAGCTCCTACGAGCAGTACTTC,CASSWTGSSYEQYF
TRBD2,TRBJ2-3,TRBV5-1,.,TGCGCCAGCAGCCCCCCTAGCGGGGTCACAGATACGCAGTATTTT,CASSPPSGVTDTQYF
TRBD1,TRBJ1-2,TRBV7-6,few,TGTGCCAGCAGCTCCACGGGACAGTTAAACTATGGCTACACCTTC,CASSSTGQLNYGYTF
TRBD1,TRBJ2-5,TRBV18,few,TGTGCCAGCTCACCGACAGGGGGGGAAGAGACCCAGTACTTC,CASSPTGGEETQYF
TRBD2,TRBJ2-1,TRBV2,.,TGTGCCAGCAGCGTAGCGGGAGGCACCTTCTACAATGAGCAGTTCTTC,CASSVAGGTFYNEQFF
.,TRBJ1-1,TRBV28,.,TGTGCCAGTACTCGGGGGTGGACTGAAGCTTTCTTT,CASTRGWTEAFF
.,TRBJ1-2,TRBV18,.,TGTGCCAGCTCACCATCGGGGGCTGCTGGTAGCTACACCTTC,CASSPSGAAGSYTF
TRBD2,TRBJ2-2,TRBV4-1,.,TGCGCCAGCAGCCAGCCGGGGGGCACCGGGGAGCTGTTTTTT,CASSQPGGTGELFF
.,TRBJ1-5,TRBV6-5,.,TGTGCCAGCAGTAAAGGCCGGGGGGGTCAGCCCCAGCATTTT,CASSKGRGGQPQHF
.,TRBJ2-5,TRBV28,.,TGTGCCAGCAGCCGAGGGGCAGGTTTGTACCAAGAGACCCAGTACTTC,CASSRGAGLYQETQYF
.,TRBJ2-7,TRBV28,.,TGTGCCAGCACCCGCGCAGGGACGATTGACGAGCAGTACTTC,CASTRAGTIDEQYF
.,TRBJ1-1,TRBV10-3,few,TGTGCCATATCCCCGACCGACACTGAAGCTTTCTTT,CAISPTDTEAFF
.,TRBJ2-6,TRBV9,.,TGTGCCAGCAGCGTACAGGGCTCTGGGGCCAACGTCCTGACTTTC,CASSVQGSGANVLTF
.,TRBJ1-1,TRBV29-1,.,TGCAGCGTTCTCCCCCCGGGGGTGTTAGGAGCTTTCTTT,CSVLPPGVLGAFF
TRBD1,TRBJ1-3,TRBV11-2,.,TGTGCCAGCAGCCGCGACAGGGGCCCTGGAAACACCATATATTTT,CASSRDRGPGNTIYF